The clone carrying this T cell receptor (beta chain) was counted between two and nine times. The data belong to a study of blood T cell repertoires in COVID-19. The V and J ends lost 3 bases and 5 bases respectively, with 10 bases between them. CDR1 and CDR2 (germline): GTSNPN, SVGIG (reference sequence). The length of the CDR3 is 13 residues. In the study's own analysis: Amplifying reference gene primers gave estimates of nucleated cell counts. Measured with immunoSEQ multiplex PCR; TCRdb has only the in-frame clones, and not every one. V and J calls and clone size are given by that table; D and trimming were obtained from the DNA. The table includes around 62,000 clones, roughly 88% detected once.

Sequenced material: peripheral blood. This TCR derives from a human donor in a cohort sampled during active COVID-19. V and J are TRBV30 and TRBJ1-4; perhaps TRBD1 as D (6 bases). The CDR3 DNA follows: TGTGCCTGGAGCGGACAGATAAATGAAAAACTGTTTTTT. As protein: CAWSGQINEKLFF.